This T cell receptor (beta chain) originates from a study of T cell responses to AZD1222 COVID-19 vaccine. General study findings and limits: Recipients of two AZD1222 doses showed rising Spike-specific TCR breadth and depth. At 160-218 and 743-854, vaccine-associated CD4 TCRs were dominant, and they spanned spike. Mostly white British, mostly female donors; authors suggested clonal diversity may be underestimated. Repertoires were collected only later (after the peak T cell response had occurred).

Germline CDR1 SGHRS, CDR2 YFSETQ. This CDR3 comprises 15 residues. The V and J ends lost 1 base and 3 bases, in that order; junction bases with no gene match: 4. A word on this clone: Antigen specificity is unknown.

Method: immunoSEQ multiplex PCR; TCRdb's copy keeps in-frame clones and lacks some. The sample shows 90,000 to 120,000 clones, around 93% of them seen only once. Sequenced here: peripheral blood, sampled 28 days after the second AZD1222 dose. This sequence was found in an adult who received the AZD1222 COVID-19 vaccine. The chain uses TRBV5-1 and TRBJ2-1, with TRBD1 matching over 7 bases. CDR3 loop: CASSLWQGVYNEQFF. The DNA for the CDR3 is TGCGCCAGCAGCTTGTGGCAGGGGGTCTACAATGAGCAGTTCTTC. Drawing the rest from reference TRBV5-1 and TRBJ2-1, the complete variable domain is KAGVTQTPRYLIKTRGQQVTLSCSPISGHRSVSWYQQTPGQGLQFLFEYFSETQRNKGNFPGRFSGRQFSNSRSEMNVSTLELGDSALYLCASSLWQGVYNEQFFGPGTRLTVL.